This T cell receptor (beta chain) was profiled in a study of T-cell memory formation after mild COVID-19. Across the study: Largely donor-specific TCR clusters were found.

Findings of the study overall: Proof of SARS-CoV-2 specificity was absent for the second-wave clones that crested on day 37. Pre-infection memory carried some responding clones, suggesting that cross-reactive memory joined.

MiXCR, applied by TCRdb to the 5' RACE reads, yields one record per CDR3 protein. This repertoire shows some 450,000 distinct CDR3 sequences, 20% found once; its top ten account for 8.4%. For this clonotype: Its target is unknown.

The junction had 11 bases not matched to a gene; V was cut back by 4 bases and J by 6 bases. CDR3 length: 15 residues. CDR1 is LNHNV, CDR2 YYDKDF, per germline (reference sequence). The J gene is TRBJ1-2, the V gene TRBV15; 7 nucleotides agree with TRBD1. The sequencing input was PBMCs or a T cell subset sorted from them (not recorded which). This sequence was found in an adult woman who had mild COVID-19 (a few samples of this study predate the infection). Cell type and time point are not known. CDR3 region: CATSTDRVERNGYTF. The DNA for the CDR3 is TGTGCCACCAGCACAGACAGGGTGGAGAGGAATGGCTACACCTTC.